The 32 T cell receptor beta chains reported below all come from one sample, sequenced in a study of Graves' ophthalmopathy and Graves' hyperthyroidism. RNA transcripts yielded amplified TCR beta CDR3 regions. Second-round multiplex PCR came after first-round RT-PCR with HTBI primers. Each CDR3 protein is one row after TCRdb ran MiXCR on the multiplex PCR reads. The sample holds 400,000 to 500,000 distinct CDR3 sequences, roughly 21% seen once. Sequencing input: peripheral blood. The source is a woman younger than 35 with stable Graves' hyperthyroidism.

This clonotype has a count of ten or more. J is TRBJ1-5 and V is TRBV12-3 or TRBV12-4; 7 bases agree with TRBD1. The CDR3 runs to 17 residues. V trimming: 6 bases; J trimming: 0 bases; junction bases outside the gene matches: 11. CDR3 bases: TGTGCCAGCAGCCTCGGGACAGTCCCTTATAGCAATCAGCCCCAGCATTTT. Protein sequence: CASSLGTVPYSNQPQHF.

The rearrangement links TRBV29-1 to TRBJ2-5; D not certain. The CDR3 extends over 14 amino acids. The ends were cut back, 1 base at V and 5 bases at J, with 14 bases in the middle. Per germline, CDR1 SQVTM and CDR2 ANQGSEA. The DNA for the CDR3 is TGCAGCGTTGAAGCGGCAGATTACCGGGAGACCCAGTACTTC. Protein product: CSVEAADYRETQYF.

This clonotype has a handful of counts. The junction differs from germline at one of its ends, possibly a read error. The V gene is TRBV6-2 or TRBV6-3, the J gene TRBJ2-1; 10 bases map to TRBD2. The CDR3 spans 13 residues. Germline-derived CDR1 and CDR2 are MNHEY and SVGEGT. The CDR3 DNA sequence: TGTGCCAGCACCTGGACTAGCGGCAATGAGAAGTTCTTC. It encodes CASTWTSGNEKFF.

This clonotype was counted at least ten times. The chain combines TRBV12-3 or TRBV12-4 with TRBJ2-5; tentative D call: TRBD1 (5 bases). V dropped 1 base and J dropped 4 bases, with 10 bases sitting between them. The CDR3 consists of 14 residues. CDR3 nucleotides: TGTGCCAGCAGTTTAGGTCAGGGCCCAGAGACCCAGTACTTC. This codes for CASSLGQGPETQYF.

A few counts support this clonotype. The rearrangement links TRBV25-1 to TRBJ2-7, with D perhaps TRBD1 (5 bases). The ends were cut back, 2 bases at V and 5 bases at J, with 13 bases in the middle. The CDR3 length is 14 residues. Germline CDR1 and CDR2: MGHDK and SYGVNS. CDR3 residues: CASSEGARVNEQYF. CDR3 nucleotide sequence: TGTGCCAGCAGTGAAGGGGCCAGGGTCAACGAGCAGTACTTC.

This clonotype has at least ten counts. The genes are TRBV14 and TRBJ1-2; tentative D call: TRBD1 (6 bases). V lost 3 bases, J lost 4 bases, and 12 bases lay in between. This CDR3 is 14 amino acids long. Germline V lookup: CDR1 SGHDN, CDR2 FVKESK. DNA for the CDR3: TGTGCCAGCAGCCAGGGAGGGGGAATCTATGGCTACACCTTC. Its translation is CASSQGGGIYGYTF.

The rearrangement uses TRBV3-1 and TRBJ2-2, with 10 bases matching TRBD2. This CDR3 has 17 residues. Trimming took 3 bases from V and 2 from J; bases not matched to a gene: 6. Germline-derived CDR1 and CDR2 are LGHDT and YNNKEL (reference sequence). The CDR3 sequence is CASSHLAGARNTGELFF. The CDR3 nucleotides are TGTGCCAGCAGCCACCTAGCGGGGGCCCGCAACACCGGGGAGCTGTTTTTT.

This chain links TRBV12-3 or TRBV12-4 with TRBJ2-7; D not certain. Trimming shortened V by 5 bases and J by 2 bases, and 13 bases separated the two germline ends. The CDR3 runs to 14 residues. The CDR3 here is CASSPPWPPYEQYF. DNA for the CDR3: TGTGCCAGCAGTCCCCCGTGGCCTCCCTACGAGCAGTACTTC.

CDR3 bases: TGTGCCAGCAGTGGGTCCGGGACTAGCGAGTACGAGCAGTACTTC. Protein product: CASSGSGTSEYEQYF. The rearrangement joins TRBV2 to TRBJ2-7, with 10 positions matching TRBD2. V shed 4 bases and J 4 bases; nucleotides not matched to a gene: 7. In germline, CDR1 is SNHLY, CDR2 FYNNEI. This CDR3 region has 15 residues.

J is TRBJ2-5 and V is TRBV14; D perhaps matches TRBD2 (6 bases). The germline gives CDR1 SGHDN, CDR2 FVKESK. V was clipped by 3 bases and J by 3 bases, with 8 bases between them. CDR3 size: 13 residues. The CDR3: CASSHTGEETQYF. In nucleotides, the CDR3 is TGTGCCAGCAGCCATACGGGAGAAGAGACCCAGTACTTC.

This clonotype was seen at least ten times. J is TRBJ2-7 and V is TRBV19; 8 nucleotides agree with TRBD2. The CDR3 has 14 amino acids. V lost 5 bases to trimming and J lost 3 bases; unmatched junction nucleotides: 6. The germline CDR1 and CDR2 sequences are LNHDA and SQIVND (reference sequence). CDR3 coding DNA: TGTGCCAGTAGTCCCCCGGGGGGGCTCTACGAGCAGTACTTC. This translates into CASSPPGGLYEQYF.

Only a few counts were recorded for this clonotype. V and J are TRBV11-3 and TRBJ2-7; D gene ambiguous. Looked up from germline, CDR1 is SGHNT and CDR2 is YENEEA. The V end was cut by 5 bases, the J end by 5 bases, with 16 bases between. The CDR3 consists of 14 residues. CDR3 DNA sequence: TGTGCCAGCAGCGACGGGCGGCGAAAGCACGAGCAGTACTTC. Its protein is CASSDGRRKHEQYF.

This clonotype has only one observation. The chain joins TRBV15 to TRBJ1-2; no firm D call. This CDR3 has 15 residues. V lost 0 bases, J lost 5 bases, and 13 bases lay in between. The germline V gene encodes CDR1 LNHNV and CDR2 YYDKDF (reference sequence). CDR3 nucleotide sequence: TGTGCCACCAGCAGAGATGGGTCAGAGGTGTATGGCTACACCTTC. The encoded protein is CATSRDGSEVYGYTF. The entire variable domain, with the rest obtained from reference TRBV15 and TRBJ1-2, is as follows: DAMVIQNPRYQVTQFGKPVTLSCSQTLNHNVMYWYQQKSSQAPKLLFHYYDKDFNNEADTPDNFQSRRPNTSFCFLDIRSPGLGDTAMYLCATSRDGSEVYGYTFGSGTRLTVV.

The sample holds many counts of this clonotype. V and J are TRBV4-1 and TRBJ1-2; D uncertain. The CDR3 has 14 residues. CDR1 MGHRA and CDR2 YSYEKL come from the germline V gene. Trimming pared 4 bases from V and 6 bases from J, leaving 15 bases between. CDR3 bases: TGCGCCAGCAGCCGAGAGAAGGCAGCGGATGGCTACACCTTC. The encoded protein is CASSREKAADGYTF.

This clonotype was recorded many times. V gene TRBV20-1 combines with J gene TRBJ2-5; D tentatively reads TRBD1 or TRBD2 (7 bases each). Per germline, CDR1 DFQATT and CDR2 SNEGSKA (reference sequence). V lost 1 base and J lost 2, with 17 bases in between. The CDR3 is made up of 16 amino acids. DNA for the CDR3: TGCAGTGCTAGAGGCGGGGGCAGGGGGATTCAAGAGACCCAGTACTTC. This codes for CSARGGGRGIQETQYF.

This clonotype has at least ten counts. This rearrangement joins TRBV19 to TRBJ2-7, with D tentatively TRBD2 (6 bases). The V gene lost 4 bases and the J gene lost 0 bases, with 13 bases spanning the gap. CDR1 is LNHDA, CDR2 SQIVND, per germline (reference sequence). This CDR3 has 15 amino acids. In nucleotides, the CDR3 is TGTGCCAGTAGTACCTACATAGCGGCCTCCTACGAGCAGTACTTC. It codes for CASSTYIAASYEQYF. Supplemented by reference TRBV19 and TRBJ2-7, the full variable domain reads DGGITQSPKYLFRKEGQNVTLSCEQNLNHDAMYWYRQDPGQGLRLIYYSQIVNDFQKGDIAEGYSVSREKKESFPLTVTSAQKNPTAFYLCASSTYIAASYEQYFGPGTRLTVT.

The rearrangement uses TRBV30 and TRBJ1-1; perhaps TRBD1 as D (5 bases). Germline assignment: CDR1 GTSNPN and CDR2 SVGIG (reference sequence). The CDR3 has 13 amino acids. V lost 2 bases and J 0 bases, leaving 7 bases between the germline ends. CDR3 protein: CAWSSTVNTEAFF. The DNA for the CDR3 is TGTGCCTGGAGTTCGACAGTGAACACTGAAGCTTTCTTT.

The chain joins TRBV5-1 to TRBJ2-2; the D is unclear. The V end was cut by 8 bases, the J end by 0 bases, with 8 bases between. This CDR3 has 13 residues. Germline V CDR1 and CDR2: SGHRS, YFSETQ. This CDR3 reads CASRTANTGELFF. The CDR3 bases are TGCGCCAGTCGGACGGCGAACACCGGGGAGCTGTTTTTT.

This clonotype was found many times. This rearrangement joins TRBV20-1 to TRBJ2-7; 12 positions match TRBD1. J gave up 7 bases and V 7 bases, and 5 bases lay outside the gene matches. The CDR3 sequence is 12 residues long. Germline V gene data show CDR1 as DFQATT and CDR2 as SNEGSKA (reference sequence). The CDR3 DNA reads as TGCAGTGGGGGACAGGGGGCAAGGGAGCAGTACTTC. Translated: CSGGQGAREQYF.

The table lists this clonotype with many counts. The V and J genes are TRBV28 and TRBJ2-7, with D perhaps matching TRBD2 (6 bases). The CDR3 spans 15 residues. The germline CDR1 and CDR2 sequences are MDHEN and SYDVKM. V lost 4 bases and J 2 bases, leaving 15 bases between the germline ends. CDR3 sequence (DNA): TGTGCCAGCAGTTCCCATGGCGGCGGGACCTACGAGCAGTACTTC. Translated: CASSSHGGGTYEQYF.

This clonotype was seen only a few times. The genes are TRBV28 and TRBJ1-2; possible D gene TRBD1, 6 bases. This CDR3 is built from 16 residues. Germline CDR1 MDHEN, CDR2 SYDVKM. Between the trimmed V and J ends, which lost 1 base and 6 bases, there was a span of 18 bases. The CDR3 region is CASSLSVLAGEHGYTF. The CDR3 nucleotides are TGTGCCAGCAGTTTATCGGTTCTGGCAGGGGAACATGGCTACACCTTC.

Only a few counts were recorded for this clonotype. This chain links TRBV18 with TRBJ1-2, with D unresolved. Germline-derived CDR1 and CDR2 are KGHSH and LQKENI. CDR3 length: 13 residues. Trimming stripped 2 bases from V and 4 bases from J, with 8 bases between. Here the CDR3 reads CASSPDEGYGYTF. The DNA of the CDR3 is TGTGCCAGCTCACCAGACGAGGGCTATGGCTACACCTTC.

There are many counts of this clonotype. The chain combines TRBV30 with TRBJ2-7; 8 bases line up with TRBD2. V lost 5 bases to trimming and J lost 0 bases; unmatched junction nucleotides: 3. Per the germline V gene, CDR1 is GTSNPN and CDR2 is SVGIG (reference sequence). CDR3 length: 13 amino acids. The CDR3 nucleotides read TGTGCCTGGGATAGCGGGATCTCCTACGAGCAGTACTTC. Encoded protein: CAWDSGISYEQYF.

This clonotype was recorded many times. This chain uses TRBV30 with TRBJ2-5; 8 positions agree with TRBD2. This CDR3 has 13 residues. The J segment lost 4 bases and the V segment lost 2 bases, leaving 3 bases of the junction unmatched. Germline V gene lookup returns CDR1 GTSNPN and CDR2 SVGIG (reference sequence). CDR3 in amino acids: CAWSTTSGETQYF. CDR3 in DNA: TGTGCCTGGAGTACAACTAGCGGAGAGACCCAGTACTTC.

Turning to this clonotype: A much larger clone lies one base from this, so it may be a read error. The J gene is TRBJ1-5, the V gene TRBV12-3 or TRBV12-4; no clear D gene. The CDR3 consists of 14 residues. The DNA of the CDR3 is TGTGCCATCAGTTTACTGGACGGCAATCAGCCCCAGCATTTT. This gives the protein CAISLLDGNQPQHF.

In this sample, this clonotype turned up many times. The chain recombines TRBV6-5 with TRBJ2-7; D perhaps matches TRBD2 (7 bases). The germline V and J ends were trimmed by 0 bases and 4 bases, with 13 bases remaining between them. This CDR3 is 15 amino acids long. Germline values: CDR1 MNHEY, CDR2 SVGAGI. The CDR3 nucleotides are TGTGCCAGCAGTTACTCGCGGGGGCGTTTGTACGAGCAGTACTTC. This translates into CASSYSRGRLYEQYF.

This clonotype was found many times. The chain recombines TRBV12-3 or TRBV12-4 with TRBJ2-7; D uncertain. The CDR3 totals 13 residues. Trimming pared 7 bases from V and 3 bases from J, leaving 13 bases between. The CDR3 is CASTSRRFYEQYF. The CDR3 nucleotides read TGTGCCAGCACCTCTAGGAGATTCTACGAGCAGTACTTC.

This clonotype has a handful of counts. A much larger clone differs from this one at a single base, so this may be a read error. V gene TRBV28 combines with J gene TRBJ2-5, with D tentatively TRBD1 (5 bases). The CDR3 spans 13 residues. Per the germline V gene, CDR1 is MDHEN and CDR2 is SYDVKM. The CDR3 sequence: CASSFTGQETKYF. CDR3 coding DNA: TGTGCCAGCAGTTTCACAGGTCAAGAGACCAAGTACTTC.

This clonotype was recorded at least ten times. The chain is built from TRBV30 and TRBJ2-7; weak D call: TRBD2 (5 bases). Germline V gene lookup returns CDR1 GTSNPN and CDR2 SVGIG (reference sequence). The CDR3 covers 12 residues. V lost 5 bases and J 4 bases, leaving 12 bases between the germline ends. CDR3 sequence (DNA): TGTGCCTGGGAGGTAGGGAGTTACGAGCAGTACTTC. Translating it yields CAWEVGSYEQYF.

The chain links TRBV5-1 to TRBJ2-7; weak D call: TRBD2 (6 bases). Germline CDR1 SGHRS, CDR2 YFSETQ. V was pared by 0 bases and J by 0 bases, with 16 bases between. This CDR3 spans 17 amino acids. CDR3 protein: CASSLGGGAGASYEQYF. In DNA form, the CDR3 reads TGCGCCAGCAGCTTGGGTGGAGGGGCCGGAGCCTCCTACGAGCAGTACTTC.

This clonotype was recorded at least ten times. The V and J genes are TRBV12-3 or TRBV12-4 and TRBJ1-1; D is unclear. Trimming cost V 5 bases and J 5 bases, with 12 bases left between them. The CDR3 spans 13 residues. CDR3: CASSPPVTTEAFF. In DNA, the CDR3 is TGTGCCAGCAGTCCCCCGGTTACTACTGAAGCTTTCTTT.

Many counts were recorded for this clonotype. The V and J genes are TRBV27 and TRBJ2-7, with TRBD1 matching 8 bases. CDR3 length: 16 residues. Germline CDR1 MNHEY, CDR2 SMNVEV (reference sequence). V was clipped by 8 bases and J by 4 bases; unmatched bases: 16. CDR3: CASATTWDRREYEQYF. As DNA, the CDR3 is TGTGCCAGCGCAACCACATGGGACAGGAGAGAGTACGAGCAGTACTTC.